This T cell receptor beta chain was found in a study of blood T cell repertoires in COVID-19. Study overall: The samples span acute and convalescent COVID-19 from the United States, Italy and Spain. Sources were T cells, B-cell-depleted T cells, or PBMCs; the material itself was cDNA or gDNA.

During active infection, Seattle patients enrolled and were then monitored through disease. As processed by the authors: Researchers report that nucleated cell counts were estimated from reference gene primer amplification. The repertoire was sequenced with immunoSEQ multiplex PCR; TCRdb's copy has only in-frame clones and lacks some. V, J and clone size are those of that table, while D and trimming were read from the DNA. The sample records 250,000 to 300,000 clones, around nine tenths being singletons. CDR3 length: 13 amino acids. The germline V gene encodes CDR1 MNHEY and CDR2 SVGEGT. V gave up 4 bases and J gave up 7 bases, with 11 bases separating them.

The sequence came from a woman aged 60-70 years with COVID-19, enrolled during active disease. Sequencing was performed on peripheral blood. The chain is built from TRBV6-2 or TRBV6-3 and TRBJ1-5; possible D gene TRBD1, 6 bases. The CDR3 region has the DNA TGTGCCAGCAGTTCCAGGGGTACCCAGCCCCAGCATTTT. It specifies CASSSRGTQPQHF.